The sequence of this T cell receptor (beta chain) was determined in a study of OX40 agonist ivuxolimab in advanced cancers. Some clones are missing from TCRdb's copy, which holds only in-frame ones; the method was immunoSEQ multiplex PCR. The data hold tens of thousands of clones, with roughly 84% observed a single time. In germline, CDR1 is MDHEN, CDR2 SYDVKM. V shed 5 bases, J shed 2 bases, and the junction held 8 bases outside the gene matches. The CDR3 is 15 residues long. The source was CD4+ or CD8+ T cells sorted from blood, collected in a trial of the OX40 agonist ivuxolimab. This clonotype originated in an adult with an advanced solid tumor such as melanoma, head and neck, liver or kidney cancer. J is TRBJ2-5 and V is TRBV28; 7 bases align to TRBD1. CDR3 protein: CASSPTGQQQETQYF. DNA of the CDR3: TGTGCCAGCAGTCCAACGGGACAGCAACAAGAGACCCAGTACTTC.